The 12 T cell receptor beta chains in this list originate from one sample, sequenced in a study of OX40 agonist ivuxolimab in advanced cancers. Assay: immunoSEQ multiplex PCR; the TCRdb copy retains only in-frame clones and omits some. The sample comprises about 55,000 clones, around 80% of which are singletons, and approximately 4.4% rests with the top ten. This specimen was CD4+ or CD8+ T cells sorted from blood, taken in a trial of the OX40 agonist ivuxolimab. The receptor source for this set is an adult with an advanced solid tumor such as melanoma, head and neck, liver or kidney cancer.

The V call is TRBV15, the J call TRBJ2-5; D is undetermined. Germline V CDR1 and CDR2: LNHNV, YYDKDF (reference sequence). Trimming shortened V by 7 bases and J by 4 bases, and 13 bases separated the two germline ends. The length of the CDR3 is 13 residues. The DNA for the CDR3 is TGTGCCACCATGGGCAATTTGGGAGAGACCCAGTACTTC. This codes for CATMGNLGETQYF.

The chain carries TRBV9 and TRBJ2-5; 8 positions match TRBD1. Germline CDR1 and CDR2: SGDLS and YYNGEE. V trimming: 3 bases; J trimming: 0 bases; junction bases outside the gene matches: 4. The CDR3 contains 15 residues. The CDR3: CASSAGDRYQETQYF. The CDR3 region has the DNA TGTGCCAGCAGCGCAGGGGACAGGTACCAAGAGACCCAGTACTTC. Based on the CDR3 plus reference TRBV9 and TRBJ2-5, the full variable domain is DSGVTQTPKHLITATGQRVTLRCSPRSGDLSVYWYQQSLDQGLQFLIQYYNGEERAKGNILERFSAQQFPDLHSELNLSSLELGDSALYFCASSAGDRYQETQYFGPGTRLLVL.

This sequence joins TRBV7-2 and TRBJ2-7; D is uncertain. The CDR3 has 14 residues. Germline V gene lookup returns CDR1 SGHTA and CDR2 FQGNSA. V lost 2 bases and J lost 2, with 10 bases in between. In DNA form, the CDR3 reads TGTGCCAGCAGCTTAACAACCTACACCTACGAGCAGTACTTC. This translates into CASSLTTYTYEQYF.

This clone occurred a few times. This rearrangement joins TRBV18 to TRBJ2-7; D possibly corresponds to TRBD2 (7 bases). This CDR3 is built from 14 residues. Germline CDR1 KGHSH, CDR2 LQKENI. Trimming left V 10 bases short and J 3 bases short, with 19 bases between. CDR3 region: CATGAGGSFYEQYF. In DNA, the CDR3 is TGTGCCACGGGGGCTGGCGGGAGCTTCTACGAGCAGTACTTC.

The chain couples TRBV4-1 to TRBJ2-5, with a weak D call TRBD2 (6 bases). The CDR3 loop spans 15 amino acids. Germline CDR1 reads MGHRA; CDR2 reads YSYEKL. V was trimmed by 3 bases and J by 1 base, leaving 12 bases between them. The CDR3 sequence: CASSQAGTAQETQYF. The CDR3 DNA reads as TGCGCCAGCAGCCAGGCCGGGACTGCCCAAGAGACCCAGTACTTC.

Regarding this clone: Other DNA sequences in this sample translate to the same CDR3. The gene calls are TRBV30 and TRBJ1-3; D is unresolved. Trimming removed 8 bases from V and 3 bases from J, with 11 bases in between. Germline loops: CDR1 GTSNPN, CDR2 SVGIG (reference sequence). The CDR3 is 12 residues long. The DNA for the CDR3 is TGTGCCCTGGAAGCGATTGGAAACACCATATATTTT. Translation gives CALEAIGNTIYF.

The rearrangement joins TRBV29-1 to TRBJ2-7; 8 bases are shared with TRBD2. The CDR3 is 13 amino acids. Germline loops: CDR1 SQVTM, CDR2 ANQGSEA. With 1 base clipped from V and 6 bases from J, the junction kept 5 bases outside the gene matches. CDR3 amino acids: CSVEGAGVLEQYF. The CDR3 DNA reads TGCAGCGTTGAAGGAGCGGGAGTCCTCGAGCAGTACTTC.

The rearrangement links TRBV6-1 to TRBJ2-1; TRBD2 is a possible D gene (6 bases). This CDR3 comprises 13 residues. V lost 6 bases and J 10 bases, leaving 16 bases between the germline ends. Germline CDR1 MNHNS, CDR2 SASEGT. The CDR3 DNA reads TGTGCCAGCAGACGGAACGCGGGGACGGAGCAGTTCTTC. It encodes CASRRNAGTEQFF.

This sequence joins TRBV6-6 and TRBJ1-6; D not resolved. CDR1 and CDR2 from the germline V gene are MNHNY and SVGAGI (reference sequence). This CDR3 has 14 residues. The ends were cut back, 4 bases at V and 6 bases at J, with 10 bases in the middle. The CDR3 is CASSFAEINSPLHF. The CDR3 DNA is TGTGCCAGCAGTTTTGCGGAGATTAATTCACCCCTCCACTTT.

The chain has TRBV7-8 and TRBJ1-4; 8 nucleotides agree with TRBD1. CDR1 SGHVS and CDR2 FQNEAQ come from the germline V gene. The CDR3 consists of 15 residues. V dropped 6 bases and J dropped 7; count of bases not matched to a gene: 10. CDR3 residues: CASSFDRGVGEKLFF. The CDR3 DNA reads TGTGCCAGCAGTTTTGACAGGGGAGTCGGTGAAAAACTGTTTTTT. Complete variable domain (other parts from reference TRBV7-8 and TRBJ1-4): GAGVSQSPRYKVAKRGQDVALRCDPISGHVSLFWYQQALGQGPEFLTYFQNEAQLDKSGLPSDRFFAERPEGSVSTLKIQRTQQEDSAVYLCASSFDRGVGEKLFFGSGTQLSVL.

The chain is built from TRBV19 and TRBJ2-3; 12 bases line up with TRBD2. The CDR3 is 19 amino acids. Per germline, CDR1 LNHDA and CDR2 SQIVND (reference sequence). V lost 1 base, J lost 4 bases, and 12 bases stayed unmatched. CDR3 residues: CASSIGISTTSGRADTQYF. CDR3 DNA sequence: TGTGCCAGTAGTATAGGGATCTCTACGACTAGCGGGAGAGCAGATACGCAGTATTTT.

The chain joins TRBV5-1 to TRBJ2-1, with D uncertain. V lost 0 bases, J lost 8 bases, and 9 bases lay in between. CDR3 length equals 13 residues. CDR1 and CDR2 (germline): SGHRS, YFSETQ. CDR3 loop: CASSLVGSDEQFF. CDR3 in DNA: TGCGCCAGCAGCTTGGTTGGCAGTGATGAGCAGTTCTTC.